Listed below are T cell receptor beta chains from one sample, sequenced in a study of blood T cell repertoires in COVID-19. The table came from immunoSEQ multiplex PCR; TCRdb's copy has only in-frame clones and leaves some out. The table lists tens of thousands of clones, around four fifths of them singletons, with nearly 3.5% in the top ten. The sequencing sample was made of peripheral blood. The receptor source for this set is a man in his fifties with acute or convalescent COVID-19. The CDR3 runs from the conserved cysteine through the conserved F or W. The D gene is left open where the match is weak. Clone size appears in some rows only: once, few, many, or a class for an expanded clone.

j_call d_call clone_size v_call cdr3_aa cdr3_nt
TRBJ2-7 - - TRBV9 CASSVGRGIASYEQYF TGTGCCAGCAGCGTAGGGCGGGGTATTGCCTCCTACGAGCAGTACTTC
TRBJ2-5 - - TRBV6-5 CASTGVPLETGTQYF TGTGCCAGCACTGGAGTCCCTCTTGAAACGGGGACCCAGTACTTC
TRBJ2-6 - - TRBV21-1 CASTRSGANVLTF TGTGCCAGCACCCGGTCCGGGGCCAACGTCCTGACTTTC
TRBJ2-5 - once TRBV28 CASSFRSAYQETQYF TGTGCCAGCAGTTTCCGAAGCGCGTACCAAGAGACCCAGTACTTC
TRBJ1-5 TRBD1 once TRBV29-1 CSAWTGSYNQPQHF TGCAGCGCATGGACAGGGTCATACAATCAGCCCCAGCATTTT
TRBJ2-3 TRBD1 - TRBV24-1 CATGPGQGASDTQYF TGTGCCACCGGACCGGGACAGGGGGCCTCAGATACGCAGTATTTT
TRBJ1-6 TRBD1 few TRBV7-8 CASSLQGIDSPLHF TGTGCCAGCAGCCTACAGGGGATTGATTCACCCCTCCACTTT
TRBJ2-6 - - TRBV7-3 CASSSDSNSGANVLTF TGTGCCAGCAGCTCGGACAGTAACTCTGGGGCCAACGTCCTGACTTTC
TRBJ1-6 - - TRBV6-5 CAGGQSSYNSPLHF TGTGCCGGCGGACAGAGCTCCTATAATTCACCCCTCCACTTT
TRBJ1-1 TRBD1 - TRBV19 CASSHRGWEQNTEAFF TGTGCCAGTAGTCACAGGGGGTGGGAGCAGAACACTGAAGCTTTCTTT
TRBJ1-2 TRBD1 - TRBV19 CASSPLRGFYGYTF TGTGCCAGTAGTCCCCTCAGGGGGTTCTATGGCTACACCTTC
TRBJ2-7 TRBD1 - TRBV9 CASSVKRTGSEQYF TGTGCCAGCAGCGTAAAACGGACAGGGTCAGAGCAGTACTTC
TRBJ1-3 - - TRBV19 CASSTQQGISGNTIYF TGTGCTAGTAGTACACAACAGGGAATCTCTGGAAACACCATATATTTT
TRBJ1-6 TRBD1 - TRBV3-1/TRBV3-2 CASSPTTGLSSPLHF TGTGCCAGCAGCCCCACGACAGGGTTGAGTTCACCCCTCCACTTT
TRBJ1-6 TRBD1 - TRBV11-1 CASSLGQGSSPLHF TGTGCCAGCAGCTTGGGACAGGGGAGTTCACCCCTCCACTTT
TRBJ2-5 TRBD1 - TRBV5-6 CASSLVGTGGAETQYF TGTGCCAGCAGCTTGGTAGGGACAGGGGGCGCGGAGACCCAGTACTTC
TRBJ2-3 TRBD2 - TRBV19 CASSTGLAGPTDTQYF TGTGCCAGTAGTACGGGACTAGCGGGCCCCACAGATACGCAGTATTTT
TRBJ2-7 TRBD1 once TRBV3-1/TRBV3-2 CASSQDAGTGGREQYF TGTGCCAGCAGCCAAGACGCCGGGACAGGGGGCCGCGAGCAGTACTTC
TRBJ2-7 TRBD1 - TRBV27 CASSPRRQGGYEQYF TGTGCCAGCAGTCCCCGTCGACAGGGGGGCTACGAGCAGTACTTC
TRBJ2-7 TRBD1 - TRBV3-1/TRBV3-2 CASSPPGGQGGEQYF TGTGCCAGCAGCCCCCCGGGGGGACAGGGGGGCGAGCAGTACTTC
TRBJ2-1 TRBD2 - TRBV28 CASSSPGREGGREQFF TGTGCCAGCAGTTCCCCCGGGCGGGAGGGCGGGCGTGAGCAGTTCTTC
TRBJ2-1 - - TRBV29-1 CSVENGGHNEQFF TGCAGCGTTGAGAACGGGGGACACAATGAGCAGTTCTTC
TRBJ2-1 TRBD2 - TRBV5-1 CASSLPALAGAYNEQFF TGCGCCAGCAGCTTGCCCGCCCTAGCGGGAGCCTACAATGAGCAGTTCTTC
TRBJ1-2 TRBD1 - TRBV19 CASSAGTGGHYGYTF TGTGCCAGTAGTGCCGGGACAGGGGGTCATTATGGCTACACCTTC
TRBJ2-5 TRBD2 - TRBV29-1 CSSGGAGETQYF TGCAGTAGCGGGGGGGCCGGAGAGACCCAGTACTTC
TRBJ2-1 TRBD2 - TRBV7-2 CASSAKAGGNNEQFF TGTGCCAGCAGCGCAAAAGCGGGGGGAAACAATGAGCAGTTCTTC
TRBJ2-7 TRBD1 - TRBV7-9 CASSRQGVGEQYF TGTGCCAGCAGCCGTCAGGGGGTCGGGGAGCAGTACTTC
TRBJ1-1 - - TRBV19 CASSRKTANTEAFF TGTGCCAGTAGTAGAAAAACAGCGAACACTGAAGCTTTCTTT
TRBJ2-7 - - TRBV25-1 CASSPSGYEQYF TGTGCCAGCAGCCCCTCGGGATACGAGCAGTACTTC
TRBJ1-5 TRBD1 once TRBV5-5 CASSTTDRAQPQHF TGTGCCAGCAGCACCACTGACAGGGCTCAGCCCCAGCATTTT
TRBJ2-3 TRBD2 - TRBV7-3 CASSSSGSSADTQYF TGTGCCAGCAGCTCTAGCGGGAGCTCGGCAGATACGCAGTATTTT
TRBJ1-5 TRBD1 - TRBV27 CASSSLRDRGKPQHF TGTGCCAGCAGTTCACTCCGGGACAGGGGAAAGCCCCAGCATTTT
TRBJ1-2 - - TRBV7-2 CASSLEYGSPNYGYTF TGTGCCAGCAGCTTAGAATACGGGTCCCCTAACTATGGCTACACCTTC
TRBJ2-1 TRBD2 - TRBV11-2 CASSLVSGGNEQFF TGTGCCAGCAGCTTAGTAAGCGGGGGAAATGAGCAGTTCTTC
TRBJ1-6 - - TRBV7-2 CASSLWGRGHNSPLHF TGTGCCAGCAGCTTATGGGGCAGGGGTCATAATTCACCCCTCCACTTT
TRBJ2-1 - - TRBV6-6 CASSPRGDEQFF TGTGCCAGCAGTCCCAGGGGAGATGAGCAGTTCTTC
TRBJ2-5 TRBD1 - TRBV5-1 CASSYLGGRETQYF TGCGCCAGCAGCTACCTAGGGGGCCGAGAGACCCAGTACTTC
TRBJ1-1 TRBD1 - TRBV9 CASSTRQGSMNTEAFF TGTGCCAGCAGCACCCGACAGGGGAGCATGAACACTGAAGCTTTCTTT
TRBJ2-2 TRBD1 few TRBV7-2 CASSKRAGQGAGELFF TGTGCCAGCAGCAAAAGGGCGGGACAGGGGGCCGGGGAGCTGTTTTTT
TRBJ1-4 - once TRBV6-2/TRBV6-3 CASSYPNGTPNEKLFF TGTGCCAGCAGTTATCCCAACGGGACACCTAATGAAAAACTGTTTTTT
TRBJ2-6 TRBD1 - TRBV19 CASSIEGQSGANVLTF TGTGCCAGTAGTATAGAGGGACAGTCTGGGGCCAACGTCCTGACTTTC
TRBJ1-5 - - TRBV4-2 CASSQVSDQPQHF TGTGCCAGCAGCCAAGTTTCGGATCAGCCCCAGCATTTT
TRBJ1-1 - - TRBV27 CASTTLRGPVGTEAFF TGTGCCAGCACCACACTGCGGGGGCCGGTGGGGACTGAAGCTTTCTTT
TRBJ1-2 - - TRBV6-2/TRBV6-3 CASSYSAVAGGYGYTF TGTGCCAGCAGTTACTCGGCCGTCGCGGGGGGCTATGGCTACACCTTC
TRBJ2-5 - - TRBV5-1 CASSWGLKETQYF TGCGCCAGCAGCTGGGGACTCAAAGAGACCCAGTACTTC
TRBJ1-6 TRBD1 - TRBV5-4 CASSLPGQGNSPLHF TGTGCCAGCAGCTTGCCCGGACAGGGTAATTCACCCCTCCACTTT
TRBJ2-1 TRBD2 - TRBV14 CASSQVGAGGNEQFF TGTGCCAGCAGCCAAGTTGGAGCGGGAGGTAATGAGCAGTTCTTC
TRBJ2-7 - - TRBV6-5 CASRTDYLNYEQYF TGTGCCAGCAGAACGGACTACTTAAACTACGAGCAGTACTTC
TRBJ2-5 TRBD2 - TRBV19 CASRRTSGGPETQYF TGTGCCAGTAGGCGGACTAGCGGGGGACCAGAGACCCAGTACTTC
TRBJ2-5 - once TRBV18 CASSPNKKETQYF TGTGCCAGCTCACCTAACAAAAAAGAGACCCAGTACTTC
TRBJ2-6 TRBD1 once TRBV28 CASGTGVAEPGANVLTF TGTGCCAGTGGCACAGGGGTAGCTGAGCCTGGGGCCAACGTCCTGACTTTC
TRBJ2-7 - - TRBV18 CASSPEGISYEQYF TGTGCCAGCTCACCAGAGGGAATCTCCTACGAGCAGTACTTC
TRBJ1-1 TRBD1 - TRBV28 CATLGQGRGAFF TGTGCCACCCTAGGACAGGGGCGGGGGGCTTTCTTT
TRBJ2-2 TRBD1 - TRBV9 CASSVGGTGGTGELFF TGTGCCAGCAGCGTAGGGGGGACAGGGGGCACCGGGGAGCTGTTTTTT